This T cell receptor (beta chain) was recovered during a study of shared clonotypes between healthy human individuals. V shed 4 bases and J shed 4 bases, with 20 bases lying between them. There are 16 residues in the CDR3. TCRdb keeps only in-frame clones here, not all; method: immunoSEQ multiplex PCR. The table has 450,000 to 650,000 clones, roughly 72% seen once. The sequenced sample consisted of PBMCs. The clonotype comes from a woman in her thirties or forties in good health. Some clones in this sample may be carry-over from other donors' samples. The chain employs TRBV5-3 and TRBJ1-1; D call uncertain. TRBV5-3 has ORF status, its function being uncertain. CDR3 sequence: CARSPHWSHERTEAFF. CDR3 DNA: TGTGCCAGAAGCCCCCACTGGTCCCATGAGCGCACTGAAGCTTTCTTT.